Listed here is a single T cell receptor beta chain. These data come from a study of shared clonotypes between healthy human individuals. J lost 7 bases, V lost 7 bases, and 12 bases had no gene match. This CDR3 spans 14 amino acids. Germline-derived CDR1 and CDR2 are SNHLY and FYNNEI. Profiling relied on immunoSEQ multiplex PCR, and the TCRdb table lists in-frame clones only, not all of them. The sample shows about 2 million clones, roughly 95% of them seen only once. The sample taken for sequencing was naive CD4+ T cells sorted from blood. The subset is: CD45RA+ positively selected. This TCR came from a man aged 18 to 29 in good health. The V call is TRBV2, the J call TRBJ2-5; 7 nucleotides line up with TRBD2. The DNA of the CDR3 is TGTGCCAGCAATGAGGGCAGACTAGCCGGGACCCAGTACTTC. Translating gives CASNEGRLAGTQYF.